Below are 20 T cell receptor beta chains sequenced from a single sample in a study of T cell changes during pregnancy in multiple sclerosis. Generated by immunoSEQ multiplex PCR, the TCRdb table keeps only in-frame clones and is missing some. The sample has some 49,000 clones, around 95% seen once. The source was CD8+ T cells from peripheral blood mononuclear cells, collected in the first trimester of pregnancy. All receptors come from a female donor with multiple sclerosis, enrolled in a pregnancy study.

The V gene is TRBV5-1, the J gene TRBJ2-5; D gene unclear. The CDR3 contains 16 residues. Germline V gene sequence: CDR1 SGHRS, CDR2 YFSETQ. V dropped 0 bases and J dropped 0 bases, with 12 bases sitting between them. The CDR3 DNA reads TGCGCCAGCAGCTTGGGAGAGTACCCTTACCAAGAGACCCAGTACTTC. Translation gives CASSLGEYPYQETQYF.

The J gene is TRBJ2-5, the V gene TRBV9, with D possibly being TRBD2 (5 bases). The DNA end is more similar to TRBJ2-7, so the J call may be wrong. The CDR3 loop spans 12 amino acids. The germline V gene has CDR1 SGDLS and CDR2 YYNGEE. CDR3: CASSVGGSEQYF. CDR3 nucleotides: TGTGCCAGCAGCGTAGGAGGGAGCGAGCAGTACTTC.

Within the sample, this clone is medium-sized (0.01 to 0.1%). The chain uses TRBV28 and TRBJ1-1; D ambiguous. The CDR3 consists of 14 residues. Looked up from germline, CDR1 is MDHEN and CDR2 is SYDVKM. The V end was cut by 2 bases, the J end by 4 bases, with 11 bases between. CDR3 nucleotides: TGTGCCAGCAGTTTAGTAAAGGGAGGCACTGAAGCTTTCTTT. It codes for CASSLVKGGTEAFF.

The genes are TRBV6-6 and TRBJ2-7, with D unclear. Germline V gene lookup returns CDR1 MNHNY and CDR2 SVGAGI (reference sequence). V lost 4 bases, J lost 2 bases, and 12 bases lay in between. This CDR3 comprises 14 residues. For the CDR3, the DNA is TGTGCCAGCAGTTTCTTGGCCGTTCCCTACGAGCAGTACTTC. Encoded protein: CASSFLAVPYEQYF.

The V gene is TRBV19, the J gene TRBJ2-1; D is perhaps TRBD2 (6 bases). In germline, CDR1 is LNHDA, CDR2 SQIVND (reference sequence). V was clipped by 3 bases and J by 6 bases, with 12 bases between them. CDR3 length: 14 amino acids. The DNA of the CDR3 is TGTGCCAGTAGTATGTCCGGAGGGTCCAATGAGCAGTTCTTC. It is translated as CASSMSGGSNEQFF. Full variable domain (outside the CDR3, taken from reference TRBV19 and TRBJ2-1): DGGITQSPKYLFRKEGQNVTLSCEQNLNHDAMYWYRQDPGQGLRLIYYSQIVNDFQKGDIAEGYSVSREKKESFPLTVTSAQKNPTAFYLCASSMSGGSNEQFFGPGTRLTVL.

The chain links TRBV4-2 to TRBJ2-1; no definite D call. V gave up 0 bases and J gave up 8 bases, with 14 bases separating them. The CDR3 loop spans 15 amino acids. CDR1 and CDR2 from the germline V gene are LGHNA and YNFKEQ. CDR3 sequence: CASSQDYIKSDEQFF. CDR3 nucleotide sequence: TGTGCCAGCAGCCAAGATTACATAAAAAGCGATGAGCAGTTCTTC.

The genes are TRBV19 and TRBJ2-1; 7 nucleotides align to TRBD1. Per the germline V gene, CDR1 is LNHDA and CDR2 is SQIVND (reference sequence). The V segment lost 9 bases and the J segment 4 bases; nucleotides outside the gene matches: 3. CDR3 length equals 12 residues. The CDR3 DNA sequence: TGTGCCAGCGGGGACAGATACAATGAGCAGTTCTTC. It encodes CASGDRYNEQFF.

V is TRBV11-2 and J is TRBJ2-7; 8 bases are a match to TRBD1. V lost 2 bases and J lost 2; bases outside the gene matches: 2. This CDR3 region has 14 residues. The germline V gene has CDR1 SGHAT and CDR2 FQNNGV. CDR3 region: CASSLLTGAYEQYF. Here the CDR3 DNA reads TGTGCCAGCAGCTTACTGACAGGGGCCTACGAGCAGTACTTC.

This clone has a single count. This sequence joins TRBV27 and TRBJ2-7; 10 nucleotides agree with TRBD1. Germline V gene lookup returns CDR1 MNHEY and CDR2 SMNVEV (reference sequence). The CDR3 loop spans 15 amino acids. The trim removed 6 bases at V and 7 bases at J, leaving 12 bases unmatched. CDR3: CASSRGGTGAREQYF. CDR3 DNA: TGTGCCAGCAGCCGTGGTGGGACAGGGGCTCGGGAGCAGTACTTC.

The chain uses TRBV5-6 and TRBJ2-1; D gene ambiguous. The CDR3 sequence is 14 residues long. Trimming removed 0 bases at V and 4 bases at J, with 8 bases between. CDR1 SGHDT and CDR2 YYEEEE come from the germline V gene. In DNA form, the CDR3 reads TGTGCCAGCAGCTTGGCATCCGGGTACAATGAGCAGTTCTTC. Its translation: CASSLASGYNEQFF.

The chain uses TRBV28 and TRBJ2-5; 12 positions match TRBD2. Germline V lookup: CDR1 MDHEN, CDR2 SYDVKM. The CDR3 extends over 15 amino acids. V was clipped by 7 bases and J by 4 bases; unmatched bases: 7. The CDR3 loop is CASTSLGLAGETQYF. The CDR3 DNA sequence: TGTGCCAGCACGTCCCTGGGACTAGCGGGAGAGACCCAGTACTTC.

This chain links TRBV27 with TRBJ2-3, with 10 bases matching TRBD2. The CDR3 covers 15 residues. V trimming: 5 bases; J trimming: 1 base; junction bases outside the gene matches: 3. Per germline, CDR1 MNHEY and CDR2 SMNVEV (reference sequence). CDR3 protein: CASSPGTSGTDTQYF. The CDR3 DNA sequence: TGTGCCAGCAGTCCCGGGACTAGCGGCACAGATACGCAGTATTTT.

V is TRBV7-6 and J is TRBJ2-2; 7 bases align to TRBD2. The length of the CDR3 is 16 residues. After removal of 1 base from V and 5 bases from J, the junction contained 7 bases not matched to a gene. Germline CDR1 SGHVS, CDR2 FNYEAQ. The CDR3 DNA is TGTGCCAGCAGCTTAGTGGCGGGAGAACGTACCGGGGAGCTGTTTTTT. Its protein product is CASSLVAGERTGELFF.

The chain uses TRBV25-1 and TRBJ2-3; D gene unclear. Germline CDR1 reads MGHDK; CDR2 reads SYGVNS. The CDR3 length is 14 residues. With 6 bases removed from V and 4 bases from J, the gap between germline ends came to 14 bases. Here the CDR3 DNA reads TGTGCCAGCAGCCCCAGAGGCCGCCCAGATACGCAGTATTTT. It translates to CASSPRGRPDTQYF. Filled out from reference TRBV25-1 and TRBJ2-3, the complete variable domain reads EADIYQTPRYLVIGTGKKITLECSQTMGHDKMYWYQQDPGMELHLIHYSYGVNSTEKGDLSSESTVSRIRTEHFPLTLESARPSHTSQYLCASSPRGRPDTQYFGPGTRLTVL.

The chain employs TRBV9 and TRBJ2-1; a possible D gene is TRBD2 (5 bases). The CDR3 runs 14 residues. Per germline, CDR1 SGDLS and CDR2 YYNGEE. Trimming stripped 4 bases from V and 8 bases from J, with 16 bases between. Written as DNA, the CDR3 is TGTGCCAGCAGCATTAGCGACCGCGCCGATGAGCAGTTCTTC. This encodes CASSISDRADEQFF.

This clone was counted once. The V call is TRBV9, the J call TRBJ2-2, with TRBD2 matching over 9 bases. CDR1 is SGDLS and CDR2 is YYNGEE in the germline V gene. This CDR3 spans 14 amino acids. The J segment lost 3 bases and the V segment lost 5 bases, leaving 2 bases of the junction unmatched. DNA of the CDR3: TGTGCCAGCAGGCGGGAGGGGTACACCGGGGAGCTGTTTTTT. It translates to CASRREGYTGELFF. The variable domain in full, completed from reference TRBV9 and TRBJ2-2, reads DSGVTQTPKHLITATGQRVTLRCSPRSGDLSVYWYQQSLDQGLQFLIQYYNGEERAKGNILERFSAQQFPDLHSELNLSSLELGDSALYFCASRREGYTGELFFGEGSRLTVL.

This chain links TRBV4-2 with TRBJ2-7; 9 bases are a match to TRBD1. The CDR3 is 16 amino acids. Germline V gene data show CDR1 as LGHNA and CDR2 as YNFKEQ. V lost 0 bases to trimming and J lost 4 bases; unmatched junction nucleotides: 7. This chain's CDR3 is CASSQEEGTGYYEQYF. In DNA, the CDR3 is TGTGCCAGCAGCCAAGAAGAAGGGACAGGGTATTACGAGCAGTACTTC.

CDR3 DNA sequence: TGTGCCAGCAGCTTAGACAGGGAAAACACCGGGGAGCTGTTTTTT. Translation: CASSLDRENTGELFF. J is TRBJ2-2 and V is TRBV11-3; perhaps TRBD1 as D (5 bases). This CDR3 spans 15 amino acids. The germline gives CDR1 SGHNT, CDR2 YENEEA. Trimming left V 0 bases short and J 2 bases short, with 7 bases between.

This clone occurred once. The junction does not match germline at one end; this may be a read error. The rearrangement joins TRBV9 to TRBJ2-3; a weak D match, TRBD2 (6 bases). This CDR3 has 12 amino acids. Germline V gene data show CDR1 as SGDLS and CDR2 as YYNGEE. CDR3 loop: CASSPPGAGRDF. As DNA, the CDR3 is TGTGCCAGCAGCCCCCCAGGAGCGGGCCGGGATTTT.

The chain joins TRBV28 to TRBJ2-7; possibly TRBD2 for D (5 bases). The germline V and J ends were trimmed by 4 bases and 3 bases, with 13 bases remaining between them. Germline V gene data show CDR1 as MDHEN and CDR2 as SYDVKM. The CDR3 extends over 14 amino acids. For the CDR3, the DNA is TGTGCCAGCAGTTCCCCCCCGGGATTCTACGAGCAGTACTTC. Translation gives CASSSPPGFYEQYF.